This TCR beta chain was identified during a study of shared clonotypes between healthy human individuals (TCRdb year 2020). Notes on the research overall: Two women and a few men aged 18 to 49 years were included in the cohort. Per donor, leukapheresis produced somewhere between about 0.8 and 9 billion PBMCs. To increase sequencing depth and limit assay-specific biases, different laboratories used diverse techniques to prepare libraries and sequence TCR repertoires. For each donor, three plates each were used for CD4 naive and CD4 memory, two plates were used for CD8 naive, and one plate was used for CD8 memory. Blood TCR repertoires of five healthy adults were deeply sequenced to estimate repertoire size and the extent of clonotype sharing between individuals. Points the paper makes about the study in general: Pairwise subsampling indicated that sequencing depth was expected to affect the degree of clonotype sharing among donors. Sampling was restricted to blood, and TCR repertoires in tissue are likely to differ from TCR repertoires in blood. Sharing across a handful of donors was observed for about 5% of naive CD4, over 3% of naive CD8, around 2.5% of memory CD4, and about 0.4% of memory CD8 clonotypes. Higher generation probabilities were observed for clonotypes shared by all four sorted-subset donors than for non-shared clonotypes. Because the study included only a small number of donors, the genetic and exposure-history diversity represented was limited. Naive subsets generally had larger estimated clonotype richness than memory subsets did. Even with the large sequencing depth, rarefaction of the sorted-subset datasets indicated that sequencing was incomplete.

Relative to germline, V is missing 4 bases and J is missing 8 bases, with 1 base of the junction outside any gene match. The CDR3 measures 12 amino acids from cysteine to phenylalanine. Only the CDR3 part of the read is kept: 36 bases, read in frame from the first base. Reading the germline V gene (reference sequence) gives CDR1 SEHNR and CDR2 FQNEAQ. Donors were healthy HIV-negative adults with no recently reported acute infections or vaccinations. Only Caucasian adults living in Nashville, Tennessee, USA were represented among the donors. CD4+ T cells were enriched by magnetic negative selection; naive cells were then positively selected on CD45RA, and the negative fraction formed the memory subset. After blood collection by leukapheresis, PBMCs were isolated using Ficoll-Histopaque density gradient centrifugation and then cryopreserved in the vapor phase of liquid nitrogen. Analytical flow cytometry was used to check the purity and quantity of each magnetically sorted T cell population. Genomic DNA was isolated from each sorted fraction and quantified by UV absorbance on a Nanodrop 2000c.

Using the deep immunoSEQ assay, TCR CDR3 regions were amplified from genomic DNA by multiplex PCR. Genomic DNA extracted from each cell subset was distributed evenly over all wells of several immunoSEQ 96-well plates, and each plate served as one replicate. For sorted subsets, 200 ng of genomic DNA, equivalent to around 29,000 T cell genomes, went into each replicate PCR. The purified libraries were quantified using a Qubit 3.0 fluorometer, sized with a Bioanalyzer 2100, and then quantified again using the KAPA Library Quantification kit. Each immunoSEQ 96-well plate was sequenced on its own single-read 150-cycle Illumina NextSeq 550 flow cell. On the authors' methods: Because the immunoSEQ output included only junctional sequences and no quality scores, the filtering could not be the same as the filtering used for full-length reads. To assign V/J genes and CDR3, sequences were annotated using PyIR, a Python wrapper for IgBLAST v1.9, with IMGT germline references. Reads were removed for weak V/J assignments (E-value above 1e-6), missing CDR3, stop codons, out-of-frame junctions, or ambiguous translated residues. A V3J clonotype was defined by an identical inferred V gene, J gene, and CDR3 amino acid sequence. Percentage overlap between repertoires was computed as shared unique clonotypes divided by the size of the smaller repertoire. RTK rarefaction, the Chao1 estimator, and Recon v2.1 estimates of unobserved clonotypes were used to assess repertoire richness. OLGA was used to compute generation probabilities for all TCRbeta clonotypes that the gDNA method yielded from a few donors. The source is immuneACCESS, and TCRdb retained only in-frame sequences with V and J called. Part of the clones is not carried over; for the studies checked, unresolved V genes explain less than half of this, and the remainder is unexplained. That table gives V, J and clone size, and the DNA gave D and trimming. The table for this sample lists under 2.5 million clones; around 93% of them were counted only once. 0.3% to 0.45% of the sample comes from the top ten.

A word on this clone: Its antigen has not been determined. No much larger clone exists at a distance of one base, and base qualities are not known.

The TCR comes from a man in his late teens or twenties in good health. Some clones in this sample may be carry-over from other donors' samples. The rearranged segments are TRBV7-9 and TRBJ2-4, and TRBD1 aligns with 8 junction nucleotides. The sequencing sample was made of naive CD4+ T cells from PBMCs. Sample cell subset or site, as interpreted from the label and publication: CD45RA+ positively selected. The bases are TGTGCCAGCAGCTCGACAGGGGACATTCAGTACTTC. Its product reads: CASSSTGDIQYF.